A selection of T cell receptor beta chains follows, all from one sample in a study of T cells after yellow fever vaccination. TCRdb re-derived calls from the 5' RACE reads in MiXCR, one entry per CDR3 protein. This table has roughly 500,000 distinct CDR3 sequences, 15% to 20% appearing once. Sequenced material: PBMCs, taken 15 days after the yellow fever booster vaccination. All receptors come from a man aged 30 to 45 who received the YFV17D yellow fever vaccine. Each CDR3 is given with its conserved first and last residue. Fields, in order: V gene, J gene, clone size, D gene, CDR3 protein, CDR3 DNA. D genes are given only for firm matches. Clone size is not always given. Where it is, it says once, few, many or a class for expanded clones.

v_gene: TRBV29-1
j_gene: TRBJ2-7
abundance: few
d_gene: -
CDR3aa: CSAGGSEQYF
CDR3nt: TGCAGCGCTGGAGGGTCCGAGCAGTACTTC

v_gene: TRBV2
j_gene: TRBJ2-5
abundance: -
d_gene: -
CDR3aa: CASRGTGGKTQYF
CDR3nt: TGTGCCAGCAGGGGCACCGGCGGGAAGACCCAGTACTTC

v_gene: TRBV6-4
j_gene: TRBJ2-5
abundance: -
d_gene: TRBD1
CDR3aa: CATSDFRDRGQETQYF
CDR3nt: TGTGCCACCTCTGACTTCCGGGACAGGGGACAAGAGACCCAGTACTTC

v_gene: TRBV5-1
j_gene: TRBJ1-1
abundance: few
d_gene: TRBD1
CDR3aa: CASSLGPGTGEAFF
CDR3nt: TGCGCCAGCAGCTTGGGACCCGGGACAGGTGAAGCTTTCTTT

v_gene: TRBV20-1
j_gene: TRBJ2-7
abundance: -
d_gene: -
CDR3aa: CSATLRVNPYEQYF
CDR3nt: TGCAGTGCTACTTTGCGGGTCAATCCCTACGAGCAGTACTTC

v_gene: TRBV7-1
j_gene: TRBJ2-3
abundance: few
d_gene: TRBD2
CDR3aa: CASSSTDRAWTSGRPPTDTQYF
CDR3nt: TGTGCCAGCAGCTCCACGGACAGGGCCTGGACTAGCGGGAGGCCACCCACAGATACGCAGTATTTT

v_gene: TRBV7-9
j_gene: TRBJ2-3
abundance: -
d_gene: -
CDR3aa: CASSLSTGRTDTQYF
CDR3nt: TGTGCCAGCAGCCTTTCGACAGGACGCACAGATACGCAGTATTTT

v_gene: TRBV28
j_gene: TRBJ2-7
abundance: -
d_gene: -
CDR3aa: CASRGFYEQYF
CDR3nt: TGTGCCAGCAGGGGATTCTACGAGCAGTACTTC

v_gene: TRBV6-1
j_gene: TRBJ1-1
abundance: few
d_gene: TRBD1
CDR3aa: CASWKTGKNTEAFF
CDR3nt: TGTGCCAGCTGGAAGACAGGGAAGAACACTGAAGCTTTCTTT

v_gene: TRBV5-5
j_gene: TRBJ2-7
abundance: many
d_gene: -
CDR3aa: CASSQVGSAVGTYEQYF
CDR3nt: TGTGCCAGCAGCCAGGTCGGATCCGCTGTGGGCACCTACGAGCAGTACTTC

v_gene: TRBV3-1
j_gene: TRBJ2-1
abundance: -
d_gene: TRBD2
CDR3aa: CASSHTSDEQFF
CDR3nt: TGTGCCAGCAGCCATACTAGCGATGAGCAGTTCTTC

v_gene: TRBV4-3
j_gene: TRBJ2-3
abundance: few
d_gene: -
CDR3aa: CASSQAPGVRTDTQYF
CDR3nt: TGCGCCAGCAGCCAAGCTCCGGGGGTGAGGACAGATACGCAGTATTTT

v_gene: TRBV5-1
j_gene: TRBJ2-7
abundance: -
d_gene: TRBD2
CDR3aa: CASSLGRGGGSYEQYF
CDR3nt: TGCGCCAGCAGCTTGGGGCGCGGGGGAGGGTCCTACGAGCAGTACTTC

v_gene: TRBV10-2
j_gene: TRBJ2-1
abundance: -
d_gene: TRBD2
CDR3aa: CASGTSGYYNEQFF
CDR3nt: TGCGCCAGCGGAACTAGCGGTTATTACAATGAGCAGTTCTTC

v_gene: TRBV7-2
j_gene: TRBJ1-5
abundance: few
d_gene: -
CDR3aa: CASSLVPGDQPQHF
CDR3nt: TGTGCCAGCAGCTTAGTTCCAGGGGATCAGCCCCAGCATTTT

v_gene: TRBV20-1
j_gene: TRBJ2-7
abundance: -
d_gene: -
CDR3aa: CSASGGGISYEQYF
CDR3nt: TGCAGTGCTTCCGGAGGCGGGATCTCCTACGAGCAGTACTTC

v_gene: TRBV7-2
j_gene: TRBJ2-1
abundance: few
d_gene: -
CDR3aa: CASSLAGALFGINEQFF
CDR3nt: TGTGCCAGCAGCTTAGCCGGAGCGTTGTTTGGGATCAATGAGCAGTTCTTC

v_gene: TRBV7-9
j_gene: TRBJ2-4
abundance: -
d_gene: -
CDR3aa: CASSSGDRYIQYF
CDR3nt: TGTGCCAGCAGCTCCGGAGACAGATACATTCAGTACTTC

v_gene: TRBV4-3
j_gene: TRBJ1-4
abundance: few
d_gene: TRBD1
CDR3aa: CASSQGGGTALRDEKLFF
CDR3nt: TGCGCCAGCAGCCAAGGGGGAGGGACAGCCCTGAGGGATGAAAAACTGTTTTTT

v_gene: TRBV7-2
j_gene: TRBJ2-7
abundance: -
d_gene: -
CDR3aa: CASSSGQGRSEEQYF
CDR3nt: TGTGCCAGCAGCTCCGGTCAGGGGAGGTCTGAAGAGCAGTACTTC

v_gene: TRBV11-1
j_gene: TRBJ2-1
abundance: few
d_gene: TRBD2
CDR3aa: CASSSFGTSGSTGTYNEQFF
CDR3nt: TGTGCCAGCAGCTCATTCGGGACTAGCGGGAGTACGGGAACCTACAATGAGCAGTTCTTC

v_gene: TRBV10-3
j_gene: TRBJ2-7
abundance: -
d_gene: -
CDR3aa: CAISAAGDFGEQYF
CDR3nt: TGTGCCATCAGTGCAGCGGGCGACTTCGGCGAGCAGTACTTC

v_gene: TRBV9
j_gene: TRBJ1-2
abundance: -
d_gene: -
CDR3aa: CASSSGGGGYTF
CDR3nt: TGTGCCAGCAGCTCCGGCGGGGGTGGCTACACCTTC

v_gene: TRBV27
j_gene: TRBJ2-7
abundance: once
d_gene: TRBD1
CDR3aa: CASSFDRDGYEQYF
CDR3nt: TGTGCCAGCAGTTTCGACAGGGATGGGTACGAGCAGTACTTC

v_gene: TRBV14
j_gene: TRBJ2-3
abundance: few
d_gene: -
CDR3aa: CASSQEPAGPPTDTQYF
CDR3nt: TGTGCCAGCAGCCAAGAGCCGGCGGGGCCCCCCACAGATACGCAGTATTTT

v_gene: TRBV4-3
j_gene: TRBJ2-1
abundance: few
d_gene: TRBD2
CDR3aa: CASSQGIAGANEQFF
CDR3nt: TGCGCCAGCAGCCAAGGGATAGCGGGAGCCAATGAGCAGTTCTTC

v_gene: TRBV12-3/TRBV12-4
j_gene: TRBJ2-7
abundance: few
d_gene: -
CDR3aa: CASCPGGGSYEQYF
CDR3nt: TGTGCCAGCTGCCCCGGGGGCGGCTCCTACGAGCAGTACTTC

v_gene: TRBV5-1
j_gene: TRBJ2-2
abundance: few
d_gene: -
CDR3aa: CASSFYRGLDTGELFF
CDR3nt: TGCGCCAGCAGCTTCTATCGGGGGTTGGACACCGGGGAGCTGTTTTTT

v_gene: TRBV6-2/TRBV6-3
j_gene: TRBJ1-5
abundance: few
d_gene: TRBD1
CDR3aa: CASRRQGIKGRPQHF
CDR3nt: TGTGCCAGCAGGCGACAGGGAATTAAGGGTCGGCCCCAGCATTTT

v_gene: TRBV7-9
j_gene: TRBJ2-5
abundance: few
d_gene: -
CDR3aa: CASSLSLGRIEETQYF
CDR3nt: TGTGCCAGCAGCTTATCTCTCGGGAGAATAGAAGAGACCCAGTACTTC

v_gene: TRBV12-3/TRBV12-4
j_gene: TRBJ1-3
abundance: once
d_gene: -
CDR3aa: CASRVTAAGNTIYF
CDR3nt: TGTGCCAGCAGAGTAACTGCTGCTGGAAACACCATATATTTT

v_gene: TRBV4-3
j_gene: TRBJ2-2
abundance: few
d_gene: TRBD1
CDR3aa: CASSQDNWGTGYTGELFF
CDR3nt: TGCGCCAGCAGCCAAGATAATTGGGGGACAGGGTACACCGGGGAGCTGTTTTTT

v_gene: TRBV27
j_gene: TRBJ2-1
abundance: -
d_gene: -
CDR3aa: CASSLSTTGRRGQFF
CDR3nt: TGTGCCAGCAGTTTATCAACGACAGGCCGCAGGGGGCAGTTCTTC

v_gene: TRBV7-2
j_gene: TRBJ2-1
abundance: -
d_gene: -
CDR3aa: CASSLFRGGEQFF
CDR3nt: TGTGCCAGCAGCTTATTTAGGGGAGGTGAGCAGTTCTTC

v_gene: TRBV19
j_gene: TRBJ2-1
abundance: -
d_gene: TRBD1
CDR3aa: CASTILGGQGMRNEQFF
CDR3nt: TGTGCCAGTACCATCCTAGGCGGACAGGGCATGCGCAATGAGCAGTTCTTC

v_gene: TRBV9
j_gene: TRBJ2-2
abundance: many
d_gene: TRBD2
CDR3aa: CASSVGDSGRLGELFF
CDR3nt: TGTGCCAGCAGCGTAGGGGATAGCGGGAGATTAGGGGAGCTGTTTTTT

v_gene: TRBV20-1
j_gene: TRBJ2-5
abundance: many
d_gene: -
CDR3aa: CSARAHGREKETQYF
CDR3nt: TGCAGTGCTAGGGCCCACGGACGGGAGAAAGAGACCCAGTACTTC

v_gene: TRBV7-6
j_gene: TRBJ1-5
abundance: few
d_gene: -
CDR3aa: CASSLGGPASNQPQHF
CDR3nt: TGTGCCAGCAGCTTAGGCGGACCCGCTAGCAATCAGCCCCAGCATTTT

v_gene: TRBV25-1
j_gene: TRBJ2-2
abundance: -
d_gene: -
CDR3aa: CASSVGRGWIGELFF
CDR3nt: TGTGCCAGCAGTGTGGGCAGGGGCTGGATCGGGGAGCTGTTTTTT

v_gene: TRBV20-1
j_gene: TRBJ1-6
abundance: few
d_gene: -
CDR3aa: CSARGGQAASPLHF
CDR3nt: TGCAGTGCTAGAGGGGGGCAGGCGGCATCACCCCTCCACTTT

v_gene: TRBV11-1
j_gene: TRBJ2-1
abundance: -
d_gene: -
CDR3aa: CASSAHWGSSYNEQFF
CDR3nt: TGTGCCAGCAGCGCCCACTGGGGTAGCTCCTACAATGAGCAGTTCTTC

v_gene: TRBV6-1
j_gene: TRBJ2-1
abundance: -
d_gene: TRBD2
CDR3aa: CASSTPSGTLGEQFF
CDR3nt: TGTGCCAGCAGTACCCCTAGCGGGACTCTTGGTGAGCAGTTCTTC

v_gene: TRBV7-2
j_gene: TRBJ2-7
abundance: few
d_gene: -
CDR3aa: CASSLDWRGEQYF
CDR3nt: TGTGCCAGCAGCTTAGATTGGAGAGGGGAGCAGTACTTC

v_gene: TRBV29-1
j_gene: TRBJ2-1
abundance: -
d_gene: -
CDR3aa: CSVLSWAEQFF
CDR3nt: TGCAGCGTTTTGTCGTGGGCTGAGCAGTTCTTC